The T cell receptor beta chain under discussion was sequenced for a study of T-cell reconstitution after alpha-beta-depleted transplantation in children. This clonotype was picked up many times. Construction of the TCRbeta library involved unique molecular identifiers. MiXCR, run by TCRdb on the PCR reads, gives a single entry per CDR3 protein. This sample carries 550,000 to 600,000 distinct CDR3 sequences, 23% of them seen once, and the ten largest clones take roughly 14%. The V and J ends lost 3 bases and 0 bases respectively, with 15 bases between them. Looked up from germline, CDR1 is DFQATT and CDR2 is SNEGSKA (reference sequence). There are 16 residues in the CDR3.

This sample comprised PBMCs, mostly from graft donor cells, obtained 360 days after TCRalphabeta/CD19-depleted stem cell transplant. The genes are TRBV20-1 and TRBJ2-1, with D hard to call. The sequence was obtained from a boy under three years old who had a stem cell transplant for acute myeloid leukemia, so the T cells may come from the graft donor. Written as DNA, the CDR3 is TGCAGTGCTAGTCACATAAACCCTAGCTCCTACAATGAGCAGTTCTTC. Its protein is CSASHINPSSYNEQFF.